This T cell receptor beta chain came from a study of cytotoxic CD8 clonotypes in ibrutinib-treated CLL. In the study overall: Productive templates averaged approximately 250,000 per sample, and productive rearrangements 85,000 to 95,000.

Overall study findings and caveats: There were few public clonotypes, and on treatment they contracted or stayed stable.

Germline CDR1 is MNHNY and CDR2 is SVGAGI (reference sequence). J gave up 2 bases and V 5 bases, and 3 bases lay outside the gene matches. The CDR3 consists of 14 residues. Data came from immunoSEQ multiplex PCR; TCRdb stores just in-frame clones and leaves some out. The sample yields 120,000 to 150,000 clones, approximately 89% seen once. In regard to this clone: Antigen specificity is unknown.

This clonotype was sampled from a human donor with chronic lymphocytic leukemia. V usage is TRBV6-6 and J usage is TRBJ2-7, with 10 bases aligning to TRBD2. Sequenced material: PBMCs, taken after 12 months of ibrutinib treatment. For the CDR3, the DNA is TGTGCCAGCAGTAACAGCGGGAGGGCCTACGAGCAGTACTTC. Translating it yields CASSNSGRAYEQYF.